This is a list of T cell receptor beta chains from one sample in a study of identical twins. MiXCR, applied by TCRdb to the 5' RACE reads, yields one record per CDR3 protein. The sample consists of more than 1.5 million distinct CDR3 sequences, around 29% of them appearing once. Sequencing was carried out using cord blood. The receptors shown here come from a newborn girl in good health. Both conserved end residues are part of each CDR3. The order of the fields is V gene, clone size, J gene, CDR3 protein. The size field is filled for only some rows; it gives once, few, many or a size class.

TRBV12-3/TRBV12-4,-,TRBJ2-7,CASSPRQTGAYEQYF
TRBV13,few,TRBJ2-1,CASSAPGLAGAIEFF
TRBV7-8,few,TRBJ1-2,CASSLGDNSYTF
TRBV11-2,-,TRBJ2-5,CASRGIPQVETQYF
TRBV28,few,TRBJ2-7,CASGLRGAYEQYF
TRBV20-1,-,TRBJ2-3,CSALRQAAPNLDQYF
TRBV6-1,many,TRBJ1-5,CASSVTGNQPQHF
TRBV5-8,-,TRBJ2-7,CASRIRQGSSYEQYF
TRBV7-2,-,TRBJ2-1,CASSFFRLAGKNEQFF
TRBV3-1,-,TRBJ2-3,CASTRTGEDTQYF
TRBV7-8,-,TRBJ1-4,CASSLPPGGFNEKLFF
TRBV12-3/TRBV12-4,few,TRBJ2-1,CASTIRGGNNEQFF
TRBV28,-,TRBJ2-1,CASSSALGRAVAALQNEQFF
TRBV30,few,TRBJ1-2,CAWSFRLYRVGDNYGYTF
TRBV24-1,-,TRBJ1-1,CATSEGTGTGENTEAFF
TRBV12-3/TRBV12-4,many,TRBJ2-3,CASSFGISTDTQYF
TRBV29-1,few,TRBJ1-6,CSPPGTGGSPLHF
TRBV20-1,-,TRBJ2-7,CSARSLARSYNEQYF
TRBV20-1,-,TRBJ2-2,CSASPSWGRENTGELFF
TRBV3-1,-,TRBJ1-6,CASSQDITANNSPLHF
TRBV4-1,-,-,CASSPSWGSETQYF
TRBV20-1,-,TRBJ2-1,CSAIEGGPDNEQFF